The entry that follows covers one T cell receptor (beta chain) sequence. Its antigen is as yet unknown. These data come from a study of synovial regulatory T cells in juvenile arthritis. Whole-study findings and limits: Largely private between patients, iaTreg TCR repertoires showed partial overlap with synovial Teff and blood CPL repertoires. Blood Treg cells that were inflammation-associated showed lower TCR diversity than other blood Treg cells. Synovial Treg CDR3 sequences overlapped more with iaTregs than other circulating Tregs.

Data came from immunoSEQ multiplex PCR; TCRdb stores just in-frame clones and leaves some out. The sample has around 6,400 clones. Donors were about a dozen juvenile idiopathic arthritis patients with active disease. The CDR3 loop spans 15 amino acids. The protein alone is recorded here. The germline V gene has CDR1 SGHTA and CDR2 FQGNSA. The sequenced sample consisted of Treg cells from blood. The subset is: remaining (HLA-DR-negative) circulating blood Treg cells. The TCR comes from a donor younger than 30 with juvenile idiopathic arthritis. The rearrangement joins TRBV7-2 to TRBJ2-7. This chain's CDR3 is CASSPWVSFSYEQYF. Drawing the rest from reference TRBV7-2 and TRBJ2-7, the complete variable domain is GAGVSQSPSNKVTEKGKDVELRCDPISGHTALYWYRQSLGQGLEFLIYFQGNSAPDKSGLPSDRFSAERTGGSVSTLTIQRTQQEDSAVYLCASSPWVSFSYEQYFGPGTRLTVT.